A single sample is the source of the 27 T cell receptor beta chains below, sequenced in a study of response to subunit inactivated influenza vaccine (dated by TCRdb to 2017 to 2018). Library prep was done by RT-PCR. Sequencing took place on an Illumina HiSeq 2500. Clones were called with MiXCR by TCRdb after fastp trimmed the public reads at Q25, and only in-frame beta chains were retained. Rows are combined by CDR3 protein, so each entry shows the most common genes and DNA. The sample table lists around 650,000 distinct CDR3 sequences, 15% to 19% of them with a count of one. 11% of the sample is taken by the ten largest. Material: PBMCs from blood, obtained approximately 12 days after vaccination. All receptors derive from a man in his fifties who received an inactivated influenza vaccine. Donor details come from another sample of the same person, matched by shared clones.

This clonotype has only a few counts. This chain uses TRBV20-1 with TRBJ2-7, with TRBD2 as a possible D gene (5 bases). The V gene's germline CDR1 is DFQATT and CDR2 SNEGSKA (reference sequence). The ends were cut back, 5 bases at V and 0 bases at J, with 14 bases in the middle. The CDR3 extends over 14 amino acids. As DNA, the CDR3 is TGCAGTGCTCTTTTTGGACTCGACTCCTACGAGCAGTACTTC. It yields the protein CSALFGLDSYEQYF.

This clonotype was counted ten times or more. The chain employs TRBV28 and TRBJ2-7; 10 bases are a match to TRBD1. With 6 bases clipped from V and 5 bases from J, the junction kept 10 bases outside the gene matches. CDR1 is MDHEN, CDR2 SYDVKM, per germline. This CDR3 contains 15 residues. CDR3 DNA sequence: TGTGCCAGCAGCTACACGGGACAGGGGAACCACGAGCAGTACTTC. Translation: CASSYTGQGNHEQYF. Based on the CDR3 plus reference TRBV28 and TRBJ2-7, the full variable domain is DVKVTQSSRYLVKRTGEKVFLECVQDMDHENMFWYRQDPGLGLRLIYFSYDVKMKEKGDIPEGYSVSREKKERFSLILESASTNQTSMYLCASSYTGQGNHEQYFGPGTRLTVT.

This clonotype was found a few times. The rearrangement uses TRBV4-2 and TRBJ2-5; 10 nucleotides align to TRBD2. Looked up from germline, CDR1 is LGHNA and CDR2 is YNFKEQ. CDR3 size: 16 residues. Losses at the gene ends were 1 base for V and 5 bases for J; bases not matched to a gene: 7. The CDR3 coding sequence is TGTGCCAGCAGCCAAGGAGCGGGAGGGCCTGGGGAGACCCAGTACTTC. Residues: CASSQGAGGPGETQYF.

This clonotype was seen more than once but under ten times. This chain joins TRBV10-3 and TRBJ1-2; D ambiguous. Trimming removed 3 bases at V and 7 bases at J, with 12 bases between. The germline V gene has CDR1 ENHRY and CDR2 SYGVKD. The CDR3 runs to 13 residues. In DNA, the CDR3 is TGTGCCATCAGTGATCAGGTGCTGGGTGGCTACACCTTC. It codes for CAISDQVLGGYTF.

At least ten counts were recorded for this clonotype. The rearrangement uses TRBV29-1 and TRBJ2-3; TRBD2 aligns across 11 bases. The CDR3 has 14 residues. V dropped 7 bases and J dropped 0; count of bases not matched to a gene: 3. The V gene's germline CDR1 is SQVTM and CDR2 ANQGSEA. In DNA, the CDR3 is TGCAGCGGGGGACTAGCGGCTAGCACAGATACGCAGTATTTT. Its protein is CSGGLAASTDTQYF.

This clonotype has only a few counts. The gene calls are TRBV6-1 and TRBJ2-2; 9 nucleotides agree with TRBD1. The CDR3 totals 15 residues. V gave up 6 bases and J gave up 8 bases; unmatched junction bases: 10. Germline V CDR1 and CDR2: MNHNS, SASEGT. The DNA of the CDR3 is TGTGCCAGCAGCCTCCGGACAGGGGCTGGAGGGGAGCTGTTTTTT. It is translated as CASSLRTGAGGELFF.

The chain is built from TRBV6-4 and TRBJ2-3; the D is unclear. The V end lost 4 bases, the J end lost 1 base, and 9 bases lay between the germline ends. The CDR3 contains 14 residues. Germline V gives CDR1 MRHNA, CDR2 SNTAGT. CDR3 loop: CASSAGGGTDTQYF. The CDR3 bases are TGTGCCAGCAGTGCCGGCGGAGGCACAGATACGCAGTATTTT.

This clonotype was detected only a few times. The V call is TRBV6-6, the J call TRBJ1-2; D is perhaps TRBD1 (6 bases). The CDR3 extends over 11 amino acids. CDR1 and CDR2 from the germline V gene are MNHNY and SVGAGI (reference sequence). V lost 10 bases, J lost 8 bases, and 14 bases lay in between. The CDR3 bases are TGTGCCATCTCAGGGGCTTTCGGCTACACCTTC. The encoded protein is CAISGAFGYTF.

This clonotype was observed a handful of times. The chain joins TRBV7-9 to TRBJ2-1, with D possibly being TRBD1 or TRBD2 (5 bases each). The V gene lost 7 bases and the J gene lost 2 bases, with 21 bases spanning the gap. From germline, CDR1 is SEHNR and CDR2 FQNEAQ (reference sequence). The CDR3 covers 17 residues. CDR3 in DNA: TGTGCCAGCACCTCGGGGCAGCTGAGGGCCCCCTACAATGAGCAGTTCTTC. Translated, it gives CASTSGQLRAPYNEQFF.

This rearrangement joins TRBV6-2 or TRBV6-3 to TRBJ2-3; TRBD2 matches at 7 bases. Germline CDR1 MNHEY, CDR2 SVGEGT. The CDR3 extends over 16 amino acids. The J segment lost 3 bases and the V segment lost 5 bases, leaving 11 bases of the junction unmatched. The CDR3 sequence is CASSNPRRGRTDTQYF. The CDR3 nucleotides are TGTGCCAGCAGTAACCCCCGGCGGGGGAGGACAGATACGCAGTATTTT.

This clonotype was seen a few times. The chain recombines TRBV30 with TRBJ2-1; a weak D match, TRBD2 (6 bases). CDR1 is GTSNPN, CDR2 SVGIG, per germline (reference sequence). V was clipped by 7 bases and J by 0 bases, with 7 bases between them. The CDR3 is 12 residues long. The CDR3 coding sequence is TGTGCCTCTAGCGACTCCTACAATGAGCAGTTCTTC. This sequence encodes CASSDSYNEQFF.

This clonotype was found a few times. The chain uses TRBV24-1 and TRBJ2-2, with D perhaps matching TRBD2 (5 bases). Germline V gives CDR1 KGHDR, CDR2 SFDVKD. V lost 5 bases and J lost 6, with 9 bases in between. The CDR3 has 13 amino acids. CDR3 sequence reads: CATSGLAAGELFF. CDR3 nucleotide sequence: TGTGCCACCAGTGGGCTAGCTGCCGGGGAGCTGTTTTTT.

The V gene is TRBV20-1, the J gene TRBJ1-1; D gene unclear. This CDR3 comprises 13 residues. V lost 2 bases and J 0 bases, leaving 7 bases between the germline ends. Germline lookup yields CDR1 DFQATT and CDR2 SNEGSKA (reference sequence). The CDR3 spells CSARMRLNTEAFF. CDR3 DNA sequence: TGCAGTGCTAGAATGCGGCTGAACACTGAAGCTTTCTTT.

This clonotype was seen a handful of times. V is TRBV19 and J is TRBJ2-2; TRBD1 agrees at 8 bases. Trimming cost V 10 bases and J 1 base; bases outside gene matches: 17. The V gene's germline CDR1 is LNHDA and CDR2 SQIVND (reference sequence). CDR3 length: 18 residues. The CDR3 bases are TGTGCCACCCGAAAGGACAGGGCCTCGGTTCAGAACACCGGGGAGCTGTTTTTT. Its protein product is CATRKDRASVQNTGELFF.

The chain couples TRBV5-1 to TRBJ2-6; D gene unclear. This CDR3 has 15 amino acids. Trimming removed 7 bases from V and 3 bases from J, with 14 bases in between. The germline CDR1 and CDR2 sequences are SGHRS and YFSETQ. The CDR3 DNA sequence: TGCGCCAGCTCTGGCGACGCGTTTGGGGCCAACGTCCTGACTTTC. It is translated as CASSGDAFGANVLTF.

This clonotype was recorded a few times. The V and J genes are TRBV12-3 or TRBV12-4 and TRBJ2-2, with D possibly being TRBD2 (6 bases). Trimming left V 1 base short and J 4 bases short, with 10 bases between. The length of the CDR3 is 15 residues. The CDR3 region is CASSLGGLATGELFF. CDR3 bases: TGTGCCAGCAGTTTAGGGGGACTGGCCACCGGGGAGCTGTTTTTT.

This clonotype was recorded a few times. J is TRBJ2-1 and V is TRBV24-1; possibly TRBD2 for D (5 bases). V lost 0 bases and J lost 0, with 14 bases in between. Germline lookup yields CDR1 KGHDR and CDR2 SFDVKD. The CDR3 covers 18 residues. CDR3 DNA sequence: TGTGCCACCAGTGATTTGAACGGGGATGCCAGCTCCTACAATGAGCAGTTCTTC. Translated, it gives CATSDLNGDASSYNEQFF.

The rearrangement links TRBV11-2 to TRBJ2-1; possibly TRBD1 or TRBD2 for D (5 bases each). Trimming shortened V by 3 bases and J by 0 bases, and 12 bases separated the two germline ends. The CDR3 has 16 residues. Germline V gene data show CDR1 as SGHAT and CDR2 as FQNNGV. CDR3 sequence: CASSFLGAGSYNEQFF. CDR3 coding DNA: TGTGCCAGCAGCTTTCTCGGGGCAGGCTCCTACAATGAGCAGTTCTTC.

CDR3 in amino acids: CASSLRQGATNSPLHF. As DNA, the CDR3 is TGTGCCAGTAGTTTACGACAGGGGGCGACGAATTCACCCCTCCACTTT. The chain is built from TRBV19 and TRBJ1-6; 10 positions agree with TRBD1. Germline loops: CDR1 LNHDA, CDR2 SQIVND (reference sequence). This CDR3 region has 16 residues. J gave up 7 bases and V 5 bases, and 8 bases lay outside the gene matches.

This clonotype was seen a few times. The CDR3 region has the DNA TGCGCCAGCAGGGCGTGGACAGGGAGCTCCTACGAGCAGTACTTC. As protein: CASRAWTGSSYEQYF. J is TRBJ2-7 and V is TRBV5-1, with 8 bases that match TRBD1. Trimming removed 5 bases from V and 0 bases from J; junction bases left unmatched: 7. This CDR3 has 15 residues. Germline lookup yields CDR1 SGHRS and CDR2 YFSETQ.

CDR3 sequence: CASSLSNEQYF. The CDR3 DNA follows: TGTGCCAGCAGCTTAAGTAACGAGCAGTACTTC. V and J are TRBV7-2 and TRBJ2-7, with no clear D. In germline, CDR1 is SGHTA, CDR2 FQGNSA. The V end was cut by 2 bases, the J end by 5 bases, with 4 bases between. The CDR3 is 11 amino acids. Full variable domain (remainder filled in from reference TRBV7-2 and TRBJ2-7): GAGVSQSPSNKVTEKGKDVELRCDPISGHTALYWYRQSLGQGLEFLIYFQGNSAPDKSGLPSDRFSAERTGGSVSTLTIQRTQQEDSAVYLCASSLSNEQYFGPGTRLTVT.

This clonotype showed up just a few times. The CDR3 DNA reads TGTGCCAGCAACGGAGCTATGGAGACCCAGTACTTC. It translates to CASNGAMETQYF. This rearrangement joins TRBV25-1 to TRBJ2-5; the D is unclear. V was trimmed by 7 bases and J by 5 bases, leaving 11 bases between them. There are 12 residues in the CDR3. In germline, CDR1 is MGHDK, CDR2 SYGVNS.

The chain combines TRBV7-2 with TRBJ2-7; 7 bases agree with TRBD2. The CDR3 covers 15 residues. Losses at the gene ends were 5 bases for V and 1 base for J; bases not matched to a gene: 8. Per the germline V gene, CDR1 is SGHTA and CDR2 is FQGNSA. The CDR3 bases are TGTGCCAGCAGCCTCAAAGCGGGGCCTTCCTACGAGCAGTACTTC. Its translation is CASSLKAGPSYEQYF.

The chain couples TRBV10-3 to TRBJ2-5; the D call may be TRBD1 or TRBD2 (5 bases each). CDR3 length equals 14 residues. In germline, CDR1 is ENHRY, CDR2 SYGVKD. Trimming took 0 bases from V and 5 from J, leaving 10 bases between them. The CDR3 DNA is TGTGCCATCAGTGAGTCGTCCGAGGGGGAGACCCAGTACTTC. This translates into CAISESSEGETQYF.

The chain links TRBV12-3 or TRBV12-4 to TRBJ1-3; 11 nucleotides align to TRBD1. Trimming took 7 bases from V and 4 from J; bases not matched to a gene: 3. The CDR3 spans 14 residues. The CDR3, as DNA: TGTGCCAGCACTTGGACAGGGGGCGGAAACACCATATATTTT. Amino acids: CASTWTGGGNTIYF.

The chain couples TRBV5-1 to TRBJ2-6, with 10 nucleotides matching TRBD2. V shed 4 bases, J shed 1 base, and the junction held 5 bases outside the gene matches. This CDR3 contains 17 residues. CDR1 and CDR2 (germline): SGHRS, YFSETQ. CDR3 sequence: CASSQTAGGSGANVLTF. DNA for the CDR3: TGCGCCAGCAGCCAAACAGCGGGAGGGTCTGGGGCCAACGTCCTGACTTTC.

This clonotype showed up many times. The V gene is TRBV5-1, the J gene TRBJ2-7; 8 bases agree with TRBD2. Germline V gene lookup returns CDR1 SGHRS and CDR2 YFSETQ. Trimming at V came to 0 bases and at J to 3 bases, leaving 2 bases not matched to a gene. This CDR3 has 14 residues. The CDR3 here is CASSLALADYEQYF. The CDR3 DNA reads as TGCGCCAGCAGCTTGGCACTAGCGGACTACGAGCAGTACTTC.